This T cell receptor beta chain was sequenced for a study of vaccination effects on CD4 cells after COVID-19. Study information: Post-vaccine sampling occurred a median 72 days after the second dose.

ViraFEST used viral peptide pools to expand antigen-specific CD4+ T cells before sequencing. It was after 10 days of culture that CD4+ T cells were isolated. Participants completed two doses of the BNT162b2 or mRNA-1273 vaccine. Vaccinees lacked prior SARS-CoV-2 infection and tested negative for nucleocapsid antibodies. Profiled with immunoSEQ multiplex PCR; TCRdb holds only in-frame clones, not every one. The data contain 80,000 to 95,000 clones, over 70% of them singletons. As concerns this clone: Its antigen is unidentified.

This CDR3 is 13 amino acids long. The V end lost 0 bases, the J end lost 4 bases, and 6 bases lay between the germline ends. The germline V gene encodes CDR1 MNHEY and CDR2 SVGAGI. This receptor was taken from a human donor who received a COVID-19 vaccine. The chain uses TRBV6-5 and TRBJ2-5; the D is unclear. This sample comprised CD4+ T cells from PBMCs cultured with HCoV-OC43 spike peptides, obtained after COVID-19 vaccination. Documented subset: HCoV-OC43 spike overlapping peptide pool stimulation. CDR3 nucleotides: TGTGCCAGCAGTTACTCGCAGCTAGAGACCCAGTACTTC. Translating gives CASSYSQLETQYF.